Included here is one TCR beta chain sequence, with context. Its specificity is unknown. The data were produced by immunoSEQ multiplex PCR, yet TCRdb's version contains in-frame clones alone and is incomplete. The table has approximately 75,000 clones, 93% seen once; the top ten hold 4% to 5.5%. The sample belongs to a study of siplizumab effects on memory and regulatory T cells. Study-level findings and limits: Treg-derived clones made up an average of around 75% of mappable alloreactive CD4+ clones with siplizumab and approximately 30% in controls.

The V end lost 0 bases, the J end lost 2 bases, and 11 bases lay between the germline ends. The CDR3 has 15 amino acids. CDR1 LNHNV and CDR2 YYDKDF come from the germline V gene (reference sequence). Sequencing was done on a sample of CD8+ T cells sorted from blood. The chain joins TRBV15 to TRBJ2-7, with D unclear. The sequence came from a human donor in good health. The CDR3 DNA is TGTGCCACCAGCAGAGATCCCCAAGGAACCTACGAGCAGTACTTC. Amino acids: CATSRDPQGTYEQYF. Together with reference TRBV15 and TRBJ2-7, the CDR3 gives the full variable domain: DAMVIQNPRYQVTQFGKPVTLSCSQTLNHNVMYWYQQKSSQAPKLLFHYYDKDFNNEADTPDNFQSRRPNTSFCFLDIRSPGLGDTAMYLCATSRDPQGTYEQYFGPGTRLTVT.